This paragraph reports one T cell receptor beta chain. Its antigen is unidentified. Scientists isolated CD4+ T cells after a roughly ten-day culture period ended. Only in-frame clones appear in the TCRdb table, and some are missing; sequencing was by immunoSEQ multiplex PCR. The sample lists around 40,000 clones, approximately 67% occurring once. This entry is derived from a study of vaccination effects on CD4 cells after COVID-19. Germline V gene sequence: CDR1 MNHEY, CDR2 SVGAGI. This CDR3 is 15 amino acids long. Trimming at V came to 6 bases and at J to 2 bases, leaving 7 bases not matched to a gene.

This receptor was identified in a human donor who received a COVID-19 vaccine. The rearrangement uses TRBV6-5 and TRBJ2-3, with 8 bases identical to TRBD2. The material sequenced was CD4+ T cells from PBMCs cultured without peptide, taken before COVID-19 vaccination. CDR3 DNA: TGTGCCAGCAGGCGGACTAGCTGGGTCACAGATACGCAGTATTTT. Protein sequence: CASRRTSWVTDTQYF.